This TCR beta chain was sequenced for a study of control samples from healthy donors and cancer patients. Sequenced by immunoSEQ multiplex PCR; TCRdb stores in-frame clones only, minus some. The sample holds 350,000 to 450,000 clones, 75% to 95% seen once. The CDR3 has 17 residues. V was pared by 0 bases and J by 8 bases, with 14 bases of the junction left unmatched. Germline values: CDR1 GTSNPN, CDR2 SVGIG (reference sequence). The rearrangement joins TRBV30 to TRBJ2-2; 8 nucleotides line up with TRBD2. The sequencing sample was made of PBMCs. This clonotype was sampled from a man aged 40-50 years with head and neck cancer. In nucleotides, the CDR3 is TGTGCCTGGAGTGTATGGACGCGGGAGGAAGTTGGTGGGGAGCTGTTTTTT. It yields the protein CAWSVWTREEVGGELFF.